One and the same sample provided the 19 T cell receptor beta chains below, sequenced in a study of Ad26.COV2.S vaccination and SARS-CoV-2 variants. The treatment is: around 19 received Ad26.COV2.S at low or high dose, single or two shots; about 5 received placebo; per-sample allocation not given. Repertoires come from day 63 after the first vaccine or placebo injection. Some clones are missing from TCRdb's copy, which holds only in-frame ones; the method was immunoSEQ multiplex PCR. Of under 500,000 clones detected, around 93% appear once; the ten largest clones hold around 1.7%. Material: peripheral blood, obtained in a trial of Ad26.COV2.S vaccine versus placebo. Receptor source: a person aged 18-65 years who received the Ad26.COV2.S COVID-19 vaccine or a placebo.

V gene TRBV9 combines with J gene TRBJ1-5; D remains ambiguous. The CDR3 covers 14 residues. Trimming cost V 0 bases and J 1 base, with 5 bases left between them. CDR1 and CDR2 (germline): SGDLS, YYNGEE. CDR3 sequence reads: CASSVGLSNQPQHF. The CDR3 bases are TGTGCCAGCAGCGTAGGGTTGAGCAATCAGCCCCAGCATTTT.

The rearrangement joins TRBV30 to TRBJ2-1; unclear D gene. The CDR3 has 11 residues. Trimming removed 1 base from V and 8 bases from J, with 6 bases in between. Germline values: CDR1 GTSNPN, CDR2 SVGIG (reference sequence). The CDR3 loop is CAWSAIDEQFF. CDR3 nucleotide sequence: TGTGCCTGGAGTGCTATTGATGAGCAGTTCTTC.

This chain joins TRBV7-9 and TRBJ1-1; D is unclear. CDR3 length: 14 residues. Trimming cost V 3 bases and J 1 base, with 9 bases left between them. The germline V gene encodes CDR1 SEHNR and CDR2 FQNEAQ (reference sequence). The CDR3 DNA reads as TGTGCCAGCAGCTTCCCGAGTCCGAACACTGAAGCTTTCTTT. Translated, it gives CASSFPSPNTEAFF.

The CDR3 sequence: CASSFFTEAFF. The CDR3 nucleotides are TGTGCCAGCAGTTTTTTCACTGAAGCTTTCTTT. The chain uses TRBV28 and TRBJ1-1; D not certain. The CDR3 covers 11 residues. Germline V gives CDR1 MDHEN, CDR2 SYDVKM. V was shortened by 3 bases and J by 4 bases, with 3 bases between the two germline ends.

The V and J genes are TRBV5-5 and TRBJ1-1; 7 nucleotides agree with TRBD1. V was pared by 0 bases and J by 11 bases, with 10 bases of the junction left unmatched. Looked up from germline, CDR1 is SGHKS and CDR2 is YYEKEE (reference sequence). This CDR3 is 14 amino acids long. CDR3 in amino acids: CASSLAQGLIAAFF. In DNA form, the CDR3 reads TGTGCCAGCAGCTTGGCACAGGGGCTCATCGCGGCTTTCTTT.

V usage is TRBV7-9 and J usage is TRBJ2-1; 7 positions agree with TRBD1. Germline CDR1 reads SEHNR; CDR2 reads FQNEAQ (reference sequence). Losses at the gene ends were 0 bases for V and 8 bases for J; bases not matched to a gene: 10. This CDR3 has 16 residues. Written as DNA, the CDR3 is TGTGCCAGCAGCTTAGCGAGGGGGCCGACGGTAGATGAGCAGTTCTTC. This codes for CASSLARGPTVDEQFF.

This rearrangement joins TRBV2 to TRBJ2-1, with 15 nucleotides matching TRBD2. The ends lost 7 bases at V and 4 bases at J; junction bases unmatched: 2. The CDR3 length is 15 residues. The V gene's germline CDR1 is SNHLY and CDR2 FYNNEI. The DNA for the CDR3 is TGTGCCAGCAAGGGACTAGCGGGGGGATACAATGAGCAGTTCTTC. Translating gives CASKGLAGGYNEQFF.

The chain uses TRBV18 and TRBJ2-5; no clear D. Deletions cut 2 bases from V and 2 bases from J, with 15 bases between. CDR1 is KGHSH, CDR2 LQKENI, per germline. This CDR3 comprises 16 residues. The CDR3 DNA sequence: TGTGCCAGCTCACCAGCGACTTGGTACGGGCAAGAGACCCAGTACTTC. Protein: CASSPATWYGQETQYF.

In its sample, this clone was seen once. The chain has TRBV18 and TRBJ1-1; TRBD1 is a possible D gene (5 bases). The length of the CDR3 is 17 residues. Between the trimmed V and J ends, which lost 4 bases and 0 bases, there was a span of 18 bases. Germline V gene sequence: CDR1 KGHSH, CDR2 LQKENI. CDR3 bases: TGTGCCAGCTCACTAGCCGGGACGGCTCTCGTGAACACTGAAGCTTTCTTT. Translation gives CASSLAGTALVNTEAFF.

The CDR3 bases are TGTGCCAGCAGCCTAACAGGGTCCTCCTACGAGCAGTACTTC. Protein: CASSLTGSSYEQYF. This chain joins TRBV7-9 and TRBJ2-7, with a tentative D call TRBD1 (6 bases). The V gene's germline CDR1 is SEHNR and CDR2 FQNEAQ (reference sequence). CDR3 length equals 14 residues. V was trimmed by 5 bases and J by 0 bases, leaving 11 bases between them. Full variable domain (remainder filled in from reference TRBV7-9 and TRBJ2-7): DTGVSQNPRHKITKRGQNVTFRCDPISEHNRLYWYRQTLGQGPEFLTYFQNEAQLEKSRLLSDRFSAERPKGSFSTLEIQRTEQGDSAMYLCASSLTGSSYEQYFGPGTRLTVT.

The V gene is TRBV19, the J gene TRBJ2-3; 12 bases are a match to TRBD1. Unmatched junction bases numbered 6, after V lost 4 bases and J lost 7 bases. The CDR3 length is 15 residues. Per germline, CDR1 LNHDA and CDR2 SQIVND (reference sequence). CDR3 sequence reads: CASSTGTGGLYTQYF. The CDR3 DNA sequence: TGTGCCAGTAGTACCGGGACAGGGGGCCTATATACGCAGTATTTT.

The chain has TRBV4-2 and TRBJ2-2; weak D call: TRBD2 (5 bases). V was shortened by 4 bases and J by 6 bases, with 15 bases between the two germline ends. The V gene's germline CDR1 is LGHNA and CDR2 YNFKEQ. CDR3 length equals 15 residues. The CDR3 DNA sequence: TGTGCCAGCAGCCGAAGACGGGGTGACGCCGGGGAGCTGTTTTTT. This gives the protein CASSRRRGDAGELFF.

V is TRBV10-1 and J is TRBJ2-1; D is possibly TRBD1 (5 bases). Germline V gene lookup returns CDR1 WNHNN and CDR2 SYGVQD (reference sequence). V was cut by 4 bases and J by 0 bases, with 7 bases left in between. The CDR3 loop spans 14 amino acids. The CDR3 nucleotides are TGCGCCAGCAGTGGCAGGGACTCCTACAATGAGCAGTTCTTC. Residues: CASSGRDSYNEQFF.

V and J are TRBV5-4 and TRBJ2-5; TRBD1 aligns across 9 bases. V dropped 5 bases and J dropped 2; count of bases not matched to a gene: 4. The CDR3 runs to 14 residues. Germline-derived CDR1 and CDR2 are SGHNT and YYREEE (reference sequence). CDR3 nucleotide sequence: TGTGCCAGCAGGGAGACAGGGGGTCAAGAGACCCAGTACTTC. It translates to CASRETGGQETQYF.

The V call is TRBV7-2, the J call TRBJ2-1; D remains ambiguous. Germline values: CDR1 SGHTA, CDR2 FQGNSA. V was cut by 2 bases and J by 8 bases, with 16 bases left in between. The CDR3 is made up of 15 amino acids. The DNA of the CDR3 is TGTGCCAGCAGCTTATTGGCAGAGCCCGTGGATGAGCAGTTCTTC. Amino acid sequence: CASSLLAEPVDEQFF.

The chain combines TRBV11-3 with TRBJ2-2; maybe TRBD1 (5 bases). The CDR3 spans 16 residues. Looked up from germline, CDR1 is SGHNT and CDR2 is YENEEA. V lost 3 bases and J 7 bases, leaving 18 bases between the germline ends. The CDR3 is CASSLKGQVGHGELFF. DNA of the CDR3: TGTGCCAGCAGCTTGAAGGGCCAGGTGGGGCACGGGGAGCTGTTTTTT.

This CDR3 reads CASSESGLGVGTDTQYF. The CDR3 DNA reads as TGTGCCAGTAGTGAATCGGGACTGGGCGTAGGGACAGATACGCAGTATTTT. This chain uses TRBV19 with TRBJ2-3, with a tentative D call TRBD2 (6 bases). With 5 bases removed from V and 3 bases from J, the gap between germline ends came to 21 bases. CDR1 and CDR2 (germline): LNHDA, SQIVND (reference sequence). CDR3 length equals 17 residues.

This clone was detected only once. The rearrangement links TRBV11-2 to TRBJ2-7, with D possibly matching TRBD1 (5 bases). CDR1 and CDR2 (germline): SGHAT, FQNNGV. V shed 1 base and J shed 6 bases, with 10 bases lying between them. The CDR3 is 13 residues long. CDR3 DNA sequence: TGTGCCAGCAGCTTAGCGACAGTTAGCGAGCAGTACTTC. Translation gives CASSLATVSEQYF.

The V and J genes are TRBV13 and TRBJ1-6, with D maybe TRBD1 (5 bases). The CDR3 totals 15 residues. The V end lost 2 bases, the J end lost 7 bases, and 12 bases lay between the germline ends. The germline CDR1 and CDR2 sequences are PRHDT and FYEKMQ (reference sequence). CDR3 DNA sequence: TGTGCCAGCAGCTTAAGGGGAATGGTGAATTCACCCCTCCACTTT. This codes for CASSLRGMVNSPLHF.